The rows below give T cell receptor beta chains drawn from one sample of a study of sequential checkpoint blockade in melanoma. Only in-frame clones appear in the TCRdb table, and some are missing; sequencing was by immunoSEQ multiplex PCR. The repertoire has around 6,000 clones, more than 25% of them found once; the top ten carry roughly 8.9%. Sequences were derived from tumor tissue (inferred from file names), sampled from a patient given nivolumab and ipilimumab in sequence. The receptor set was obtained from a human donor with melanoma. CDR3s include the opening cysteine and the closing phenylalanine or tryptophan. The D gene is left open where the match is weak. Clone size is stated in some rows and not others, as once, few, many or a class when expanded.

TRBV11-3	TRBD2	TRBJ2-7	14	many	CASSSLAGPYEQYF	TGTGCCAGCAGCTCTTTAGCGGGGCCCTACGAGCAGTACTTC
TRBV19	.	TRBJ1-2	11	medium-sized	CASSFSYGYTF	TGTGCCAGTAGTTTCAGCTATGGCTACACCTTC
TRBV28	TRBD1	TRBJ1-2	16	.	CASSLWEDRVSGGYTF	TGTGCCAGCAGTTTATGGGAGGACAGGGTGTCAGGAGGCTACACCTTC
TRBV29-1	.	TRBJ2-2	15	.	CSVEEKGWNTGELFF	TGCAGCGTTGAAGAAAAGGGGTGGAACACCGGGGAGCTGTTTTTT
TRBV18	.	TRBJ1-5	13	.	CASSRGGGQPQHF	TGTGCCAGCTCACGAGGGGGGGGGCAGCCCCAGCATTTT
TRBV28	TRBD2	TRBJ2-5	13	few	CASSLPGRETQYF	TGTGCCAGCAGTTTACCCGGGAGGGAGACCCAGTACTTC
TRBV6-8	.	TRBJ2-3	13	few	CASSNPSTDTQYF	TGTGCCAGCAGTAATCCTAGCACAGATACGCAGTATTTT
TRBV18	TRBD1	TRBJ2-5	14	.	CASSPIQGAETQYF	TGTGCCAGCTCACCCATACAGGGGGCTGAGACCCAGTACTTC
TRBV5-1	.	TRBJ1-1	16	.	CASSWTRVGSNTEAFF	TGCGCCAGCAGTTGGACCCGGGTCGGATCGAACACTGAAGCTTTCTTT
TRBV6-8	TRBD2	TRBJ2-1	15	many	CAISRSGGSDNEQFF	TGTGCCATCAGTAGGTCGGGGGGGAGCGACAATGAGCAGTTCTTC
TRBV12-5	.	TRBJ2-3	14	medium-sized	CASNLGGRTDTQYF	TGTGCCAGCAACCTTGGAGGGAGGACAGATACGCAGTATTTT
TRBV19	.	TRBJ1-1	15	.	CASSEPGPVNTEAFF	TGTGCCAGTAGCGAACCGGGACCGGTGAACACTGAAGCTTTCTTT
TRBV6-8	.	TRBJ1-2	15	few	CASSYSRSTVYGYTF	TGTGCCAGCAGTTACTCCCGGTCTACGGTCTATGGCTACACCTTC
TRBV5-1	.	TRBJ2-5	17	.	CASSPTTDRPYQETQYF	TGCGCCAGCAGCCCTACTACCGACAGACCGTACCAAGAGACCCAGTACTTC
TRBV28	TRBD1	TRBJ2-7	15	few	CASSSAGTDSYEQYF	TGTGCCAGCAGTTCGGCCGGGACAGACTCCTACGAGCAGTACTTC
TRBV7-6	TRBD2	TRBJ2-3	17	many	CASSLVLAGRSTDTQYF	TGTGCCAGCAGCTTAGTACTAGCGGGACGGTCCACAGATACGCAGTATTTT
TRBV7-4	.	TRBJ2-1	15	many	CASSPRSGPYNEQFF	TGTGCCAGCAGCCCCAGAAGCGGACCCTACAATGAGCAGTTCTTC
TRBV5-1	TRBD1	TRBJ2-3	15	.	CASSLGTGNTDTQYF	TGCGCCAGCAGCTTGGGGACAGGCAACACAGATACGCAGTATTTT
TRBV28	TRBD2	TRBJ2-7	17	medium-sized	CASSLWTSGRGPGEQYF	TGTGCCAGCAGTTTGTGGACTAGCGGACGGGGGCCGGGGGAGCAGTACTTC
TRBV11-3	.	TRBJ2-5	14	few	CASSLQQGKETQYF	TGTGCCAGCAGCTTACAGCAGGGGAAGGAGACCCAGTACTTC
TRBV9	TRBD2	TRBJ2-5	16	.	CASSVGSGSRSETQYF	TGTGCCAGCAGCGTAGGGAGCGGGAGTAGGTCGGAGACCCAGTACTTC
TRBV19	.	TRBJ1-5	13	.	CATAGQTNQPQHF	TGTGCCACCGCGGGGCAGACTAATCAGCCCCAGCATTTT
TRBV9	.	TRBJ1-1	14	.	CASSVVGKYTEAFF	TGTGCCAGCAGCGTAGTGGGCAAGTACACTGAAGCTTTCTTT
TRBV6-4	.	TRBJ1-1	11	.	CASSNRLEAFF	TGTGCCAGCAGTAATCGGCTCGAAGCTTTCTTT
TRBV10-2	TRBD1	TRBJ2-1	16	.	CASSTFRQGGYNEQFF	TGCGCCAGCAGTACTTTTCGACAGGGGGGGTACAATGAGCAGTTCTTC
TRBV6-8	.	TRBJ1-1	12	.	CATRRGGTEAFF	TGTGCCACCCGGAGGGGTGGGACTGAAGCTTTCTTT
TRBV11-3	TRBD2	TRBJ2-3	18	many	CASSPRTSGRAAPDTQYF	TGTGCCAGCAGTCCCCGGACTAGCGGGAGGGCCGCGCCAGATACGCAGTATTTT
TRBV19	.	TRBJ1-2	14	.	CASSIRSQDYGYTF	TGTGCCAGTAGTATCCGGAGTCAGGACTATGGCTACACCTTC
TRBV28	.	TRBJ2-1	14	few	CASSFGGVYNEQFF	TGTGCCAGCAGTTTCGGGGGCGTTTACAATGAGCAGTTCTTC
TRBV29-1	TRBD2	TRBJ2-1	17	medium-sized	CSVPAGGGGLSYNEQFF	TGCAGCGTACCAGCGGGAGGAGGGGGATTGTCCTACAATGAGCAGTTCTTC
TRBV30	TRBD2	TRBJ2-7	15	.	CAWSVLAGGPYEQYF	TGTGCCTGGAGTGTGTTAGCGGGAGGTCCCTACGAGCAGTACTTC
TRBV6-8	TRBD1	TRBJ1-1	15	few	CASSLLYAGGPEAFF	TGTGCCAGCAGTTTATTATATGCAGGGGGACCTGAAGCTTTCTTT
TRBV9	.	TRBJ2-7	13	.	CASSAQGIYEQYF	TGTGCCAGCAGTGCGCAGGGGATCTACGAGCAGTACTTC
TRBV28	.	TRBJ1-4	15	.	CASSLSGAINEKLFF	TGTGCCAGCAGTTTATCAGGGGCGATTAATGAAAAACTGTTTTTT
TRBV30	.	TRBJ1-1	11	large	CAWSSYTEAFF	TGTGCCTGGAGCTCCTACACTGAAGCTTTCTTT
TRBV9	TRBD1	TRBJ2-3	16	.	CASSAQGAVPTDTQYF	TGTGCCAGCAGCGCTCAGGGGGCAGTGCCGACAGATACGCAGTATTTT
TRBV6-8	.	TRBJ1-5	15	few	CASSLDSYSNQPQHF	TGTGCCAGCAGTCTGGACAGTTATAGCAATCAGCCCCAGCATTTT
TRBV28	.	TRBJ1-1	15	.	CASSSHRATNTEAFF	TGTGCCAGCAGTTCCCACAGGGCGACGAACACTGAAGCTTTCTTT
TRBV19	.	TRBJ1-2	11	.	CASSMAYGYTF	TGTGCCAGTAGTATGGCTTATGGCTACACCTTC
TRBV11-3	TRBD1	TRBJ2-7	14	medium-sized	CASSYRTGGYEQYF	TGTGCCAGCAGCTACCGGACAGGGGGATACGAGCAGTACTTC
TRBV7-6	TRBD2	TRBJ2-4	17	many	CASSLRGAGSAKNIQYF	TGTGCCAGCAGCTTAAGGGGAGCGGGATCCGCCAAAAACATTCAGTACTTC
TRBV19	TRBD1	TRBJ2-7	14	.	CASSSNRGRYEQYF	TGTGCCAGTAGTAGTAACAGGGGGAGATACGAGCAGTACTTC